Listed below are T cell receptor beta chains from one sample, sequenced in a study of beta chain features in type 1 diabetes. Repertoires were generated with immunoSEQ multiplex PCR, while TCRdb's copy carries only in-frame clones and drops some. The sample comprises 240,000 or so clones, about 15% of which are singletons, and about 0.02% rests with the top ten. Sequencing used naive CD4+ T cells from blood. Every receptor here comes from a man younger than 40 with type 1 diabetes. The conserved cysteine and the conserved F or W are not part of the CDR3 here. D genes are given only for firm matches.

D gene,V gene,CDR3 protein
TRBD1,TRBV9,ASSVGQGARRYQPQH
TRBD1,TRBV9,ASSVTTGSGYT
NA,TRBV5-1,ASSWRDPKNTEAF
TRBD2,TRBV7-9,ASRRSGDTGELF
TRBD1,TRBV6-6,ASRRTGGAYEQY
TRBD1,TRBV29-1,SATGTGGETQY
TRBD2,TRBV7-7,ASSGSGSTDTQY
TRBD1,TRBV30,AWTTGQGACT
NA,TRBV2,ASRQGYGYT
NA,TRBV5-1,ASRQGQETQY
NA,TRBV5-1,ASSSRRGASYEQY
NA,TRBV5-4,ASSMPGVLTYEQY
TRBD1,TRBV30,AWSVGIKGQGDQPQH
NA,TRBV18,ASSPPRPSYEQY
TRBD1,TRBV6-6,ATHLPGQPFEQY
NA,TRBV2,ASSEDPGTDTQY
NA,TRBV30,AWSVGRANTEAF
NA,TRBV5-1,ASSQDSYEQY
NA,TRBV5-1,ASSLLSGGSYEQY
NA,TRBV19,ASSTKGEQF
TRBD1,TRBV7-2,ASSSDRGTYQPQH
NA,TRBV18,ASSPERNTGELF
NA,TRBV5-1,ASSPRSSYEQY
NA,TRBV5-1,ASSLGSGDTGELF
TRBD1,TRBV19,ASSMGQLGNTIY
TRBD2,TRBV30,AWSRGLAGGLDTQY
NA,TRBV6-5,ASSEAPRNEQF
TRBD1,TRBV14,ASSQGTGARSGELF
TRBD1,TRBV5-4,ASSLQGIEGYT
TRBD2,TRBV2,ASSGGGAHRNIQY
NA,TRBV5-1,ASSLGGRSGANVLT
TRBD2,TRBV4-1,ASSRRLAVDEQF
TRBD1,TRBV4-1,ASSQGPGGSYNEQF
NA,TRBV27,ASSLRSPPEAF
NA,TRBV19,ASRELLQETQY
NA,TRBV10-3,AISGQTNEKLF
NA,TRBV14,ASSQERFYEQY
NA,TRBV6-5,ASHPAAGYGYT
NA,TRBV18,ASSNGGDNQPQH
TRBD2,TRBV7-2,ASSPTSGTAGEQY
TRBD1,TRBV9,ASSVGQGREKLF
TRBD2,TRBV5-1,ASSSPLVERGYNEQF
NA,TRBV10-3,AIGRAQETQY
TRBD2,TRBV15,ATSRLAGNTDTQY
TRBD1,TRBV30,AWSAAGGPGAF
TRBD2,TRBV29-1,SVGTSGYTDTQY
TRBD2,TRBV5-6,ASSLGASGSTYNEQF
NA,TRBV5-6,ASSLPSPDTQY
NA,TRBV27,ASMGQNTGELF
NA,TRBV5-6,ASSSAVLSGANVLT
NA,TRBV29-1,SALATEAF
NA,TRBV5-1,ASSLDGVMGTGELF
TRBD2,TRBV5-1,ASSLGRLAGRNEQF
NA,TRBV25-1,ASSLFGGTEAF
TRBD2,TRBV5-4,ASSRGEETQY
NA,TRBV15,ATSRGGGRGSYEQY
NA,TRBV10-3,AISEQLETQY